The T cell receptor (beta chain) described here comes from a study of shared clonotypes between healthy human individuals. General study findings and limits: Naive subsets tended to show greater estimated richness than memory subsets.

Cells designated naive CD8 were CD45RO-negative and were positively selected for CCR7, with terminally differentiated effector memory CD45RA+ cells excluded. Worth noting for this clone: Its antigen is not known.

The CDR3 consists of 16 residues. In germline, CDR1 is SGHRS, CDR2 YFSETQ. With 4 bases removed from V and 2 bases from J, the gap between germline ends came to 19 bases. TCRdb's table, derived via immunoSEQ multiplex PCR, lists solely in-frame clones and lacks some. The repertoire has nearly 2 million clones, approximately 94% of them found once; the top ten carry more than 0.9%. The TCR was taken from a man aged 18 to 30 in good health. The specimen sequenced was naive CD8+ T cells sorted from blood. The chain carries TRBV5-1 and TRBJ2-7; no firm D call. The CDR3 reads CASSPKPVDQAYEQYF. The CDR3 bases are TGCGCCAGCAGCCCTAAGCCAGTCGATCAGGCCTACGAGCAGTACTTC.